These 10 T cell receptor beta chains were all obtained from the same sample, sequenced in a study of blood T cells in healthy people across ages. A second PCR of about 6 to 11 cycles used a sample-barcoded 5' primer and a J-beta primer mix. TCRdb itself ran the 5' RACE reads through MiXCR, one entry per CDR3 protein. The sample includes 1.5 million to 2 million distinct CDR3 sequences, 30% to 40% of them seen just once. The sequencing sample was made of blood. The receptors stem from a human donor in good health.

V is TRBV10-3 and J is TRBJ2-7, with 7 bases fitting TRBD1. The CDR3 has 13 amino acids. The trim removed 4 bases at V and 2 bases at J, leaving 2 bases unmatched. CDR1 and CDR2 (germline): ENHRY, SYGVKD. The CDR3 DNA sequence: TGTGCCATCAGTGTGACAGGGACCTACGAGCAGTACTTC. It specifies CAISVTGTYEQYF.

This chain joins TRBV2 and TRBJ1-6; D unclear. Trimming cost V 3 bases and J 7 bases, with 13 bases left between them. The CDR3 has 15 residues. Looked up from germline, CDR1 is SNHLY and CDR2 is FYNNEI. Here the CDR3 DNA reads TGTGCCAGCAGTGATCACGGGGATGGGAATTCACCCCTCCACTTT. It translates to CASSDHGDGNSPLHF.

This clonotype was seen repeatedly, ten times or more. The V gene is TRBV20-1, the J gene TRBJ1-2; D is possibly TRBD1 (6 bases). Trimming took 1 base from V and 8 from J, leaving 17 bases between them. This CDR3 has 14 residues. Germline-derived CDR1 and CDR2 are DFQATT and SNEGSKA (reference sequence). The CDR3 protein is CSARANRVLIGYTF. CDR3 DNA: TGCAGTGCTAGAGCGAACAGGGTTCTTATCGGCTACACCTTC.

The chain is built from TRBV6-6 and TRBJ1-5, with 7 bases lining up with TRBD1. The CDR3 extends over 17 amino acids. Unmatched junction bases numbered 20, after V lost 8 bases and J lost 7 bases. Germline lookup yields CDR1 MNHNY and CDR2 SVGAGI (reference sequence). CDR3 in DNA: TGTGCCAGCTGCCCTGCTACAGGGGTTTTTTCTGGGCAGCCCCAGCATTTT. Amino acid sequence: CASCPATGVFSGQPQHF.

This clonotype turned up a few times. The V and J genes are TRBV6-5 and TRBJ2-3; 14 nucleotides agree with TRBD2. Trimming took 1 base from V and 4 from J; bases not matched to a gene: 7. CDR1 is MNHEY, CDR2 SVGAGI, per germline. The CDR3 sequence is 18 residues long. The CDR3 reads CASSYFETSGGAPDTQYF. For the CDR3, the DNA is TGTGCCAGCAGTTACTTCGAGACTAGCGGGGGGGCACCAGATACGCAGTATTTT.

V gene TRBV5-1 combines with J gene TRBJ2-1; no definite D call. The V end lost 3 bases, the J end lost 12 bases, and 19 bases lay between the germline ends. CDR3 size: 14 residues. Germline V gives CDR1 SGHRS, CDR2 YFSETQ. CDR3 loop: CASSSVGSRIGQFF. In nucleotides, the CDR3 is TGCGCCAGCAGCTCGGTAGGTTCCCGTATAGGGCAGTTCTTC.

The chain has TRBV7-3 and TRBJ1-1, with a weak D call TRBD1 (5 bases). Germline loops: CDR1 SGHTA, CDR2 FQGTGA. Trimming removed 6 bases at V and 1 base at J, with 9 bases between. The CDR3 is made up of 13 amino acids. The DNA of the CDR3 is TGTGCCAGCAGATCCAGGGAGAACACTGAAGCTTTCTTT. This codes for CASRSRENTEAFF.

This clonotype turned up a few times. The CDR3 DNA follows: TGTGCCAGCAGCTTAGCCCCCGGCCAGCCCCAGCATTTT. As protein: CASSLAPGQPQHF. The chain employs TRBV7-2 and TRBJ1-5; D uncertain. The germline V gene encodes CDR1 SGHTA and CDR2 FQGNSA. Trimming took 0 bases from V and 7 from J, leaving 7 bases between them. This CDR3 comprises 13 residues.

In this sample, this clonotype turned up a few times. The chain recombines TRBV4-3 with TRBJ2-1, with 7 positions matching TRBD2. Germline assignment: CDR1 LGHNA and CDR2 YSLEER. After removal of 0 bases from V and 0 bases from J, the junction contained 5 bases not matched to a gene. The CDR3 has 17 residues. CDR3 protein: CASSQDVRDYSYNEQFF. The CDR3 DNA is TGCGCCAGCAGCCAAGATGTACGGGACTACTCCTACAATGAGCAGTTCTTC.

The chain recombines TRBV6-2 or TRBV6-3 with TRBJ2-7; D is undetermined. Germline V gene sequence: CDR1 MNHEY, CDR2 SVGEGT. Trimming removed 8 bases from V and 0 bases from J, with 14 bases in between. This CDR3 has 14 residues. DNA for the CDR3: TGTGCCAGCTCCACCATGTTGAGCTCCTACGAGCAGTACTTC. This sequence encodes CASSTMLSSYEQYF.